The 9 T cell receptor beta chains listed next were all sequenced from one sample in a study of graft-versus-host responses after intestinal transplantation. Only in-frame clones appear in the TCRdb table, and some are missing; sequencing was by immunoSEQ multiplex PCR. The repertoire holds roughly 50,000 clones, with roughly 89% as singletons. The specimen comprised PBMCs, sampled roughly 660 days after intestinal transplant. Receptors originate from a human patient who received an intestinal transplant, so some T cells may come from the graft donor.

The chain employs TRBV6-1 and TRBJ1-2; D not resolved. The CDR3 contains 11 residues. Germline V gene data show CDR1 as MNHNS and CDR2 as SASEGT. Trimming took off 8 bases at V and 8 bases at J, with 12 bases between the two ends. The CDR3 spells CASEGSGGYTF. Written as DNA, the CDR3 is TGTGCCAGCGAGGGTTCTGGAGGCTACACCTTC.

This chain joins TRBV11-3 and TRBJ2-6; a weak D match, TRBD2 (6 bases). Trimming took off 6 bases at V and 0 bases at J, with 12 bases between the two ends. The CDR3 runs 16 residues. Germline V gives CDR1 SGHNT, CDR2 YENEEA. CDR3 residues: CASRRTGGSGANVLTF. The CDR3 nucleotides are TGTGCCAGCAGAAGAACCGGGGGCTCTGGGGCCAACGTCCTGACTTTC.

The V gene is TRBV7-9, the J gene TRBJ2-5, with D uncertain. This CDR3 is built from 16 residues. V was pared by 1 base and J by 0 bases, with 12 bases between. CDR1 and CDR2 (germline): SEHNR, FQNEAQ (reference sequence). The CDR3 reads CASSLGSLPYQETQYF. In DNA, the CDR3 is TGTGCCAGCAGCTTAGGAAGCCTACCGTACCAAGAGACCCAGTACTTC.

The V and J genes are TRBV5-1 and TRBJ1-6, with D perhaps TRBD1 (6 bases). The CDR3 is 17 amino acids. Trimming took 5 bases from V and 0 from J, leaving 15 bases between them. Germline CDR1 reads SGHRS; CDR2 reads YFSETQ. CDR3 DNA sequence: TGCGCCAGCAGTGCAGGGGCCCCAAGCTCCTATAATTCACCCCTCCACTTT. Translated: CASSAGAPSSYNSPLHF.

The chain is built from TRBV6-1 and TRBJ2-2; the D is unclear. Germline CDR1 and CDR2: MNHNS and SASEGT. Trimming cost V 7 bases and J 0 bases, with 9 bases left between them. This CDR3 spans 14 amino acids. The CDR3 DNA sequence: TGTGCCAGCATGGAACAGCCGAACACCGGGGAGCTGTTTTTT. Residues: CASMEQPNTGELFF.

The chain carries TRBV6-1 and TRBJ1-2; D possibly corresponds to TRBD1 (5 bases). CDR3 length equals 11 residues. Germline loops: CDR1 MNHNS, CDR2 SASEGT. Trimming stripped 6 bases from V and 7 bases from J, with 9 bases between. CDR3 sequence (DNA): TGTGCCAGCAGGGGCAGGGCTGGCTACACCTTC. It specifies CASRGRAGYTF.

The rearrangement uses TRBV13 and TRBJ1-2; D gene ambiguous. This CDR3 comprises 11 residues. Germline lookup yields CDR1 PRHDT and CDR2 FYEKMQ (reference sequence). Trimming pared 1 base from V and 7 bases from J, leaving 4 bases between. CDR3 nucleotides: TGTGCCAGCAGCTTAGACGGTGGCTACACCTTC. It is translated as CASSLDGGYTF.

The rearrangement joins TRBV4-1 to TRBJ2-7; weak D call: TRBD1 (6 bases). Per germline, CDR1 MGHRA and CDR2 YSYEKL. V was shortened by 3 bases and J by 2 bases, with 11 bases between the two germline ends. The CDR3 runs to 14 residues. The CDR3 is CASSQGHGAYEQYF. CDR3 nucleotides: TGCGCCAGCAGCCAGGGACACGGAGCCTACGAGCAGTACTTC.

In its sample, this clone was seen once. CDR3 nucleotides: TGTGCCAGCAGCTTAAAGGGGGGGCGGGGTAATCAGCCCCAGCATTTT. Amino acids: CASSLKGGRGNQPQHF. J is TRBJ1-5 and V is TRBV13; TRBD1 is a possible D gene (6 bases). Germline CDR1 PRHDT, CDR2 FYEKMQ (reference sequence). Trimming pared 2 bases from V and 4 bases from J, leaving 15 bases between. The CDR3 runs to 16 residues.